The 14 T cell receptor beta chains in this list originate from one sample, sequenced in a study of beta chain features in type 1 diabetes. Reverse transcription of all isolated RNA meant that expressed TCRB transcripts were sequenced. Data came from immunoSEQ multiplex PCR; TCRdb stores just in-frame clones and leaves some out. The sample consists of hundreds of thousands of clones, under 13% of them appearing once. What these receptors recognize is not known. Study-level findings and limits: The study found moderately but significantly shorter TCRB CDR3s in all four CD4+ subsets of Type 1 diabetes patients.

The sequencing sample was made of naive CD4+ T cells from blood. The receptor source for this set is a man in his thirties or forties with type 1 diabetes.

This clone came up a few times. The CDR3 protein is CASSLAGGPYEQYF. The CDR3 bases are TGTGCCAGCAGCCTAGCGGGGGGACCCTACGAGCAGTACTTC. The chain carries TRBV7-3 and TRBJ2-7; 11 positions agree with TRBD2. Germline V lookup: CDR1 SGHTA, CDR2 FQGTGA. The CDR3 is made up of 14 amino acids. The trim removed 5 bases at V and 2 bases at J, leaving 2 bases unmatched.

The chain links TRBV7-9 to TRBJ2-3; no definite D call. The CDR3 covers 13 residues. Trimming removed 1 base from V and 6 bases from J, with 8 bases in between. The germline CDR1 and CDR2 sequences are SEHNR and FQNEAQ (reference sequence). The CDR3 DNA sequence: TGTGCCAGCAGCTTAGTATTTGCGGATACGCAGTATTTT. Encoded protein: CASSLVFADTQYF.

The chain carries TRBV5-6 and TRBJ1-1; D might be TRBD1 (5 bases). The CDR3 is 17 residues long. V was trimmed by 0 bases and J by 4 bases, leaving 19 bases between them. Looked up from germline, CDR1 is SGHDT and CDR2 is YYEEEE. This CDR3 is CASSLGRLRTRVTEAFF. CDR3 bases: TGTGCCAGCAGCTTGGGACGCTTGAGGACAAGGGTCACTGAAGCTTTCTTT.

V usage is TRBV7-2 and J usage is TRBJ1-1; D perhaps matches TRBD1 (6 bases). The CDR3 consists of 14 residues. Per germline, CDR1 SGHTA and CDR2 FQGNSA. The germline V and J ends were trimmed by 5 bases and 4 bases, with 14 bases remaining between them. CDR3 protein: CASSPIGGPTEAFF. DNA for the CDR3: TGTGCCAGCAGCCCCATCGGGGGGCCCACTGAAGCTTTCTTT. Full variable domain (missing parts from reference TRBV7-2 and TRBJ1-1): GAGVSQSPSNKVTEKGKDVELRCDPISGHTALYWYRQSLGQGLEFLIYFQGNSAPDKSGLPSDRFSAERTGGSVSTLTIQRTQQEDSAVYLCASSPIGGPTEAFFGQGTRLTVV.

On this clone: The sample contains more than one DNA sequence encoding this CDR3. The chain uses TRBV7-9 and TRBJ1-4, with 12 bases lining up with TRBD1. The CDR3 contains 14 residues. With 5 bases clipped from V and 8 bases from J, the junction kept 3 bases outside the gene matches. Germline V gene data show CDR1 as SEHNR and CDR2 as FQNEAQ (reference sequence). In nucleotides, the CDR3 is TGTGCCAGCAGCCCGGGGACAGGGGGCGAAAAACTGTTTTTT. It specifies CASSPGTGGEKLFF. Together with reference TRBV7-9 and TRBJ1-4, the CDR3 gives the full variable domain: DTGVSQNPRHKITKRGQNVTFRCDPISEHNRLYWYRQTLGQGPEFLTYFQNEAQLEKSRLLSDRFSAERPKGSFSTLEIQRTEQGDSAMYLCASSPGTGGEKLFFGSGTQLSVL.

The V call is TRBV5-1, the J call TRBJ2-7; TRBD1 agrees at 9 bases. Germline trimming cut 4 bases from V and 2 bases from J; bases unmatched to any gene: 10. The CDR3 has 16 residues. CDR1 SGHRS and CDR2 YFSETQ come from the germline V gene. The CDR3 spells CASSPRGQGRTYEQYF. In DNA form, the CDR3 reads TGCGCCAGCAGCCCAAGGGGACAGGGTCGAACCTACGAGCAGTACTTC.

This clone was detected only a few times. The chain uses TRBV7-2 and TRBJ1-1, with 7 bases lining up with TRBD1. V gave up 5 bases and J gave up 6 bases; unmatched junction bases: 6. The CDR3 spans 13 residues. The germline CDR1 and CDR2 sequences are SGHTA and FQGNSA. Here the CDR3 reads CASSRTGVAEAFF. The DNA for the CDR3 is TGTGCCAGCAGCCGTACAGGGGTTGCTGAAGCTTTCTTT. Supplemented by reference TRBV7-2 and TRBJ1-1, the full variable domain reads GAGVSQSPSNKVTEKGKDVELRCDPISGHTALYWYRQSLGQGLEFLIYFQGNSAPDKSGLPSDRFSAERTGGSVSTLTIQRTQQEDSAVYLCASSRTGVAEAFFGQGTRLTVV.

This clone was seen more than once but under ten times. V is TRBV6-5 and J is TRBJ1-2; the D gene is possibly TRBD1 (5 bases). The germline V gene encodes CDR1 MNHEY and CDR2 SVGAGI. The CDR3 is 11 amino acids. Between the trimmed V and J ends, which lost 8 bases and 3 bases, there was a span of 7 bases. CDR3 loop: CASQGHYGYTF. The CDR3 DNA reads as TGTGCCAGCCAGGGCCACTATGGCTACACCTTC.

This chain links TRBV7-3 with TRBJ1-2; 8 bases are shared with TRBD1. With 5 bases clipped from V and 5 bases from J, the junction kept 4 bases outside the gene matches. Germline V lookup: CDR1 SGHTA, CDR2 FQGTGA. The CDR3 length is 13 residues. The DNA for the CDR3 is TGTGCCAGCAGCCTCGACAGGGGATATGGCTACACCTTC. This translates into CASSLDRGYGYTF.

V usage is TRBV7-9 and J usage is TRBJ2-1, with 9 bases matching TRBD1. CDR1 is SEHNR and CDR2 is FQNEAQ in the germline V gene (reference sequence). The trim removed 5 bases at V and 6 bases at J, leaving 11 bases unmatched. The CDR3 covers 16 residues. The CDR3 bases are TGTGCCAGCAGCATTACCGGGACAGGGACATTCAATGAGCAGTTCTTC. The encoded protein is CASSITGTGTFNEQFF.

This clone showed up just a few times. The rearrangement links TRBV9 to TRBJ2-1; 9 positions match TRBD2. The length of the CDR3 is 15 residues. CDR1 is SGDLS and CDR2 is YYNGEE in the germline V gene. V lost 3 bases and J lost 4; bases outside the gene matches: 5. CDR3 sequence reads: CASSEASGEYNEQFF. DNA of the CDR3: TGTGCCAGCAGCGAGGCTAGCGGGGAGTACAATGAGCAGTTCTTC.

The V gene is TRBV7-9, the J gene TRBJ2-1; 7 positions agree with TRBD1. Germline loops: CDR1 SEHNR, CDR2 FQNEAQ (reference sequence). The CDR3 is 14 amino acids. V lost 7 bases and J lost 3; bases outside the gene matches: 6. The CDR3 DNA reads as TGTGCCAGCACCCGGGACAGAGACTACAATGAGCAGTTCTTC. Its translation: CASTRDRDYNEQFF.

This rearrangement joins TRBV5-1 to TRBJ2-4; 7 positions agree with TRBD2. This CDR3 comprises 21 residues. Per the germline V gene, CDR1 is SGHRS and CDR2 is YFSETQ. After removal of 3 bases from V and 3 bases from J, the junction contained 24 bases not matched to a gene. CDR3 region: CASSWGAPGLTSFRVKNIQYF. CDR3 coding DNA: TGCGCCAGCAGCTGGGGTGCCCCAGGGCTGACTAGCTTTAGGGTCAAAAACATTCAGTACTTC. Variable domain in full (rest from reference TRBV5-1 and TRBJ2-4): KAGVTQTPRYLIKTRGQQVTLSCSPISGHRSVSWYQQTPGQGLQFLFEYFSETQRNKGNFPGRFSGRQFSNSRSEMNVSTLELGDSALYLCASSWGAPGLTSFRVKNIQYFGAGTRLSVL.

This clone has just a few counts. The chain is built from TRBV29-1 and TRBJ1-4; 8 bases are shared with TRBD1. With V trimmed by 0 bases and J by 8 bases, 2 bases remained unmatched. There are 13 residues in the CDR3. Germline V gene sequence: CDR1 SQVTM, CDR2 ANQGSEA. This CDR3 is CSVEEQGGEKLFF. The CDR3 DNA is TGCAGCGTTGAAGAACAGGGGGGAGAAAAACTGTTTTTT. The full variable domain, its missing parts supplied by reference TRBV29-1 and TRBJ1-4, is SAVISQKPSRDICQRGTSLTIQCQVDSQVTMMFWYRQQPGQSLTLIATANQGSEATYESGFVIDKFPISRPNLTFSTLTVSNMSPEDSSIYLCSVEEQGGEKLFFGSGTQLSVL.